Presented here are 13 T cell receptor beta chains from one specimen sequenced in a study of beta chain features in type 1 diabetes. Expressed TCRB transcripts were sequenced because the entire RNA isolate underwent reverse transcription. The data were produced by immunoSEQ multiplex PCR, yet TCRdb's version contains in-frame clones alone and is incomplete. The table has 970,000 or so clones, around a sixth seen once. Sequenced input: naive CD4+ T cells from blood. The receptors derive from a woman between 18 and 29 years old in good health.

In DNA, the CDR3 is TGTGCCAGCAGCCATCCGGGACAGGGGGCGGAAAAACTGTTTTTT. Translation gives CASSHPGQGAEKLFF. The genes are TRBV4-2 and TRBJ1-4; TRBD1 aligns across 12 bases. Germline-derived CDR1 and CDR2 are LGHNA and YNFKEQ. V gave up 3 bases and J gave up 8 bases; unmatched junction bases: 4. This CDR3 is built from 15 residues.

The CDR3 DNA reads TGTGCCAGCAGCTTAGCCGTCGGAAACCGAGAGACCCAGTACTTC. It translates to CASSLAVGNRETQYF. The rearrangement links TRBV7-2 to TRBJ2-5; D is uncertain. Between the trimmed V and J ends, which lost 0 bases and 4 bases, there was a span of 12 bases. The CDR3 consists of 15 residues. Germline V gives CDR1 SGHTA, CDR2 FQGNSA.

The chain recombines TRBV19 with TRBJ1-1; no firm D call. Per germline, CDR1 LNHDA and CDR2 SQIVND (reference sequence). The CDR3 is 13 amino acids. V gave up 2 bases and J gave up 7 bases, with 11 bases separating them. The CDR3 sequence is CASSIPPIREAFF. Written as DNA, the CDR3 is TGTGCCAGTAGTATACCCCCGATCCGTGAAGCTTTCTTT.

V is TRBV27 and J is TRBJ2-1; either TRBD1 or TRBD2 may fit D (5 bases each). Germline values: CDR1 MNHEY, CDR2 SMNVEV (reference sequence). The CDR3 is 15 residues long. Deletions cut 4 bases from V and 0 bases from J, with 10 bases between. DNA of the CDR3: TGTGCCAGCAGTTATGAGGGGATCTCCTACAATGAGCAGTTCTTC. Protein product: CASSYEGISYNEQFF.

This clone was seen only a few times. The chain employs TRBV5-6 and TRBJ2-7; 7 bases map to TRBD1. There are 16 residues in the CDR3. Per germline, CDR1 SGHDT and CDR2 YYEEEE. The V gene end was trimmed by 4 bases and the J gene end by 4 bases; junction bases not matched to a gene: 14. The CDR3 nucleotides read TGTGCCAGCAGCCAGAACAGGGGACAGCGTCTTTACGAGCAGTACTTC. This gives the protein CASSQNRGQRLYEQYF.

This clone has only a few counts. This chain uses TRBV9 with TRBJ2-3; TRBD1 or TRBD2 may be the D gene (5 bases each). The CDR3 consists of 16 residues. The germline V and J ends were trimmed by 1 base and 6 bases, with 18 bases remaining between them. Germline V gene data show CDR1 as SGDLS and CDR2 as YYNGEE. Written as DNA, the CDR3 is TGTGCCAGCAGCGTACAACACCGGGACCCACAGGATACGCAGTATTTT. The encoded protein is CASSVQHRDPQDTQYF.

This sequence joins TRBV6-1 and TRBJ2-1; 10 bases are a match to TRBD2. Trimming at V came to 5 bases and at J to 3 bases, leaving 4 bases not matched to a gene. CDR1 and CDR2 from the germline V gene are MNHNS and SASEGT. This CDR3 spans 15 amino acids. The CDR3 DNA follows: TGTGCCAGCAGTAGCGGGAGGGCCTTCTACAATGAGCAGTTCTTC. Amino acids: CASSSGRAFYNEQFF.

V is TRBV10-3 and J is TRBJ1-3; TRBD1 agrees at 7 bases. After removal of 2 bases from V and 4 bases from J, the junction contained 14 bases not matched to a gene. The CDR3 loop spans 18 amino acids. Germline-derived CDR1 and CDR2 are ENHRY and SYGVKD. CDR3 protein: CAISEMVQYTGVGNTIYF. CDR3 bases: TGTGCCATCAGTGAGATGGTCCAGTACACAGGGGTGGGAAACACCATATATTTT.

This chain links TRBV7-2 with TRBJ2-7, with D possibly being TRBD1 (5 bases). V was shortened by 1 base and J by 6 bases, with 10 bases between the two germline ends. The V gene's germline CDR1 is SGHTA and CDR2 FQGNSA. The CDR3 runs to 13 residues. The CDR3 sequence is CASSLVRAGEQYF. CDR3 bases: TGTGCCAGCAGCTTAGTCAGGGCCGGCGAGCAGTACTTC.

The rearrangement links TRBV6-6 to TRBJ2-7, with a weak D call TRBD1 (5 bases). Germline V CDR1 and CDR2: MNHNY, SVGAGI (reference sequence). The CDR3 contains 15 residues. V gave up 0 bases and J gave up 4 bases, with 13 bases separating them. The CDR3 loop is CASSYSSAGLYEQYF. The CDR3 DNA sequence: TGTGCCAGCAGTTACTCATCGGCAGGGTTGTACGAGCAGTACTTC.

For the CDR3, the DNA is TGTGCCGCCAAGACAGGGTCCACAGATACGCAGTATTTT. It codes for CAAKTGSTDTQYF. V usage is TRBV10-3 and J usage is TRBJ2-3, with TRBD1 matching 7 bases. The CDR3 contains 13 residues. Germline V lookup: CDR1 ENHRY, CDR2 SYGVKD. V shed 11 bases, J shed 2 bases, and the junction held 7 bases outside the gene matches.

This clone was counted a few times. The chain employs TRBV21-1 and TRBJ2-7; TRBD2, the D gene given by the table, was not confirmed from the DNA. TRBV21-1 corresponds to a pseudogene. The length of the CDR3 is 15 residues. CDR3 sequence (DNA): TGTGCCAGCGCCGGGGGGACTAGCGGCACCTACGAGCAGTACTTC. Residues: CASAGGTSGTYEQYF.

The chain links TRBV6-6 to TRBJ2-7; D call uncertain. There are 14 residues in the CDR3. V lost 7 bases to trimming and J lost 6 bases, with 19 bases between them. CDR1 and CDR2 (germline): MNHNY, SVGAGI (reference sequence). The CDR3 is CASTLRGESSEQYF. Written as DNA, the CDR3 is TGTGCCAGCACCCTACGCGGCGAGTCCAGCGAGCAGTACTTC.